One sample yielded the 7 T cell receptor beta chains listed below, sequenced in a study of shared clonotypes between healthy human individuals. Using immunoSEQ multiplex PCR, the repertoire was profiled, and TCRdb retains in-frame clones only, with some absent. Here the sample spans over 700,000 clones, approximately 72% being singletons. The material sequenced was memory CD4+ T cells sorted from blood. The subset: CD45RA-negative fraction. These receptors were collected from a woman under 40 in good health.

This chain links TRBV27 with TRBJ2-1; the match to TRBD1 covers 8 bases. Looked up from germline, CDR1 is MNHEY and CDR2 is SMNVEV (reference sequence). V lost 3 bases, J lost 6 bases, and 7 bases stayed unmatched. The CDR3 sequence is 15 residues long. In DNA, the CDR3 is TGTGCCAGCAGTTTTCGCGGACAGGGTATCAATGAGCAGTTCTTC. This codes for CASSFRGQGINEQFF.

The rearrangement links TRBV7-8 to TRBJ1-5; 10 positions match TRBD1. CDR3 length equals 17 residues. The germline V gene has CDR1 SGHVS and CDR2 FQNEAQ. V shed 0 bases, J shed 7 bases, and the junction held 9 bases outside the gene matches. DNA of the CDR3: TGTGCCAGCAGCTTAGCGACTTTGGGACAGGGGTTCCAGCCCCAGCATTTT. It yields the protein CASSLATLGQGFQPQHF.

The rearrangement joins TRBV30 to TRBJ1-5; D possibly corresponds to TRBD1 (6 bases). The CDR3 has 15 amino acids. Germline V gives CDR1 GTSNPN, CDR2 SVGIG (reference sequence). Trimming shortened V by 4 bases and J by 2 bases, and 15 bases separated the two germline ends. CDR3 in amino acids: CAWNQQGTGNQPQHF. CDR3 DNA: TGTGCCTGGAACCAACAGGGCACGGGCAATCAGCCCCAGCATTTT.

This clone was observed many times. This CDR3 is also generated by other DNA sequences in the sample. The J gene is TRBJ2-1, the V gene TRBV2, with 7 bases lining up with TRBD2. The CDR3 contains 12 residues. Germline V gene data show CDR1 as SNHLY and CDR2 as FYNNEI. V trimming: 6 bases; J trimming: 4 bases; junction bases outside the gene matches: 0. The CDR3 reads CASSGGYNEQFF. The CDR3 nucleotides are TGTGCCAGCAGCGGGGGGTACAATGAGCAGTTCTTC.

The sample holds a few counts of this clone. V and J are TRBV19 and TRBJ1-4; D not resolved. In germline, CDR1 is LNHDA, CDR2 SQIVND (reference sequence). The CDR3 is 18 residues long. V was cut by 3 bases and J by 1 base, with 18 bases left in between. The CDR3: CASSIRLGRVGTNEKLFF. The CDR3 bases are TGTGCCAGTAGTATTCGGCTGGGGAGAGTTGGAACTAATGAAAAACTGTTTTTT. Using reference TRBV19 and TRBJ1-4 for the parts outside the CDR3, the full variable domain is DGGITQSPKYLFRKEGQNVTLSCEQNLNHDAMYWYRQDPGQGLRLIYYSQIVNDFQKGDIAEGYSVSREKKESFPLTVTSAQKNPTAFYLCASSIRLGRVGTNEKLFFGSGTQLSVL.

About this clone: Other DNA sequences in the same sample also yield this CDR3. V and J are TRBV29-1 and TRBJ2-3; D is unclear. There are 14 residues in the CDR3. Trimming shortened V by 4 bases and J by 0 bases, and 11 bases separated the two germline ends. Germline V gives CDR1 SQVTM, CDR2 ANQGSEA. The DNA of the CDR3 is TGCAGCGTTGGGGTCGCCACGAGCACAGATACGCAGTATTTT. As protein: CSVGVATSTDTQYF.

The chain uses TRBV6-5 and TRBJ2-2; possibly TRBD2 for D (5 bases). Germline V gene lookup returns CDR1 MNHEY and CDR2 SVGAGI. Trimming took 2 bases from V and 1 from J, leaving 8 bases between them. This CDR3 has 15 amino acids. CDR3 DNA sequence: TGTGCCAGCAGTTACGGACTGGGGAACACCGGGGAGCTGTTTTTT. Protein product: CASSYGLGNTGELFF.